This T cell receptor (beta chain) comes out of a study of blood T cell repertoires in COVID-19. CDR1 ENHRY and CDR2 SYGVKD come from the germline V gene. The CDR3 consists of 14 residues. Germline trimming cut 2 bases from V and 5 bases from J; bases unmatched to any gene: 6. Some clones are missing from TCRdb's copy, which holds only in-frame ones; the method was immunoSEQ multiplex PCR. Here the sample spans tens of thousands of clones, about 85% being singletons. The V call is TRBV10-3, the J call TRBJ2-7; 7 nucleotides agree with TRBD1. Input material: peripheral blood. The receptor was derived from a man in his 70s with acute or convalescent COVID-19. In nucleotides, the CDR3 is TGTGCCATCAGTGAGGACAGGGTTGTTCACGAGCAGTACTTC. It translates to CAISEDRVVHEQYF.